The clone carrying this T cell receptor (beta chain) was detected once. The same CDR3 is also encoded by other DNA sequences in this sample. These data originate in a study of blood T cell repertoires in COVID-19. Study details: Some COVID-19 samples were acute and others convalescent; all came from the United States, Italy and Spain. From T cells, B-cell-depleted T cells, or PBMCs came the material, which was cDNA or gDNA.

Per germline, CDR1 SGHNT and CDR2 YYREEE (reference sequence). V lost 0 bases to trimming and J lost 0 bases; unmatched junction nucleotides: 0. CDR3 length equals 15 residues. Authors' analysis steps: The authors estimated nucleated cell counts from reference gene primer amplification. The data were produced by immunoSEQ multiplex PCR, yet TCRdb's version contains in-frame clones alone and is incomplete. The V and J calls and the clone size are those of that table, but D and trimming were determined from the DNA. The sample shows approximately 50,000 clones, about 88% of them seen only once. The chain carries TRBV5-4 and TRBJ2-7, with 10 bases aligning to TRBD2. The clonotype comes from a human donor in a cohort sampled during active COVID-19. Material: peripheral blood. The DNA for the CDR3 is TGTGCCAGCAGCTTGGGGACTAGCGGCTCCTACGAGCAGTACTTC. This sequence encodes CASSLGTSGSYEQYF.